The sequence of this TCR beta chain was determined in a study of cytotoxic CD8 clonotypes in ibrutinib-treated CLL. Study summary: Response sampling came at median 12 months of treatment, ranging about 6 to 40 months.

Germline-derived CDR1 and CDR2 are SGHAT and FQNNGV. The CDR3 contains 15 residues. Trimming removed 5 bases at V and 1 base at J, with 12 bases between. Clones were read by immunoSEQ multiplex PCR, and TCRdb kept only the in-frame ones, dropping some. The table has 150,000 or so clones, 88% seen once. The chain links TRBV11-2 to TRBJ2-1; D perhaps matches TRBD2 (6 bases). The sample here was PBMCs, taken at disease progression, from a patient treated with ibrutinib. The TCR comes from a human donor with chronic lymphocytic leukemia. The CDR3 DNA follows: TGTGCCAGCAGCCAGAGCGGGCTTTCCTACAATGAGCAGTTCTTC. It specifies CASSQSGLSYNEQFF.